This T cell receptor (beta chain) was obtained from a study of identical twins. General study points: Cord blood beta clonotypes that were abundant carried fewer insertions, and memory repertoires showed no such trend. Out-of-frame alpha sequences common to twins exhibited a surplus of low generation probability. Beta out-of-frame sequences displayed a weaker excess of sharing between twins.

TCRdb recomputed calls from the 5' RACE reads with MiXCR, one row per CDR3 protein. Here the sample spans 500,000 to 650,000 distinct CDR3 sequences, approximately 20% being singletons. As concerns this clonotype: Its antigen is as yet unknown.

V trimming: 0 bases; J trimming: 6 bases; junction bases outside the gene matches: 10. This CDR3 is built from 18 residues. Germline V CDR1 and CDR2: SNHLY, FYNNEI. This sample was shared with a second study, whose subject was yellow fever vaccine responses in identical twins. That work states: Vaccine-induced T cell responses in twins were reportedly observed to appear partly convergent, partly personalized.

Sequencing used CD4+ T cells sorted from blood. J is TRBJ2-1 and V is TRBV2, with TRBD2 matching 11 bases. This receptor was identified in a woman between 18 and 30 years old in good health. For the CDR3, the DNA is TGTGCCAGCAGTGAAGCGGCATCCATAGCGGGAGGGTTCAATGAGCAGTTCTTC. Residues: CASSEAASIAGGFNEQFF. The full variable domain, rest sourced from reference TRBV2 and TRBJ2-1, is EPEVTQTPSHQVTQMGQEVILRCVPISNHLYFYWYRQILGQKVEFLVSFYNNEISEKSEIFDDQFSVERPDGSNFTLKIRSTKLEDSAMYFCASSEAASIAGGFNEQFFGPGTRLTVL.